This T cell receptor beta chain was found in a study of control samples from healthy donors and cancer patients. TCRdb keeps only in-frame clones here, not all; method: immunoSEQ multiplex PCR. The sample contains 150,000 to 200,000 clones, roughly 92% of which appear only once. The germline CDR1 and CDR2 sequences are LGHNT and FRNRAP. Trimming removed 7 bases from V and 2 bases from J, with 9 bases in between. The CDR3 is 13 residues long. The sequenced material came from blood. V usage is TRBV12-5 and J usage is TRBJ1-5; D gene ambiguous. The receptor's source is a man aged 30 to 45 in good health. CDR3: CASADQGNQPQHF. The CDR3 DNA reads as TGTGCTAGTGCCGACCAGGGCAATCAGCCCCAGCATTTT.